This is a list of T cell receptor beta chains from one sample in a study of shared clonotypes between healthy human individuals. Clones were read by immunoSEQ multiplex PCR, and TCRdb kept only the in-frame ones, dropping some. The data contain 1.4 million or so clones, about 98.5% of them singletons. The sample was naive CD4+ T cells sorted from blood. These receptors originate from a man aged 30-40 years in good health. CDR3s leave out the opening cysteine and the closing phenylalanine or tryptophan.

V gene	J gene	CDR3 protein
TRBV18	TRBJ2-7	ASSQGGIYEQY
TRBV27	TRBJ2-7	ASSWGDRDEQY
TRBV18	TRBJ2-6	ASSPQPPDSSGANVLT
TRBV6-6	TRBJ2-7	ASRASYEQY
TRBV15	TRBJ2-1	ATSRDPGGRGHNEQF
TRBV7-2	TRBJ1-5	ASSLALGQTYSNQPQH
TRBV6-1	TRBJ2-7	ASSATEIYEQY
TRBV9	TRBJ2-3	ASSVDGGEGADTQY
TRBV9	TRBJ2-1	ASSVQASGSRYEQF
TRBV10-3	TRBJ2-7	AISDSGTGRNEQY
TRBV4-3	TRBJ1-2	ASSRQGSGYT
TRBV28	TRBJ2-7	ASSLSRGLQGEQY
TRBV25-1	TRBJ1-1	ASSDPGGLTEAF
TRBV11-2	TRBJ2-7	ASSARDRGSYEQY
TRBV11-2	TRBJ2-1	ASTSDVAREQF
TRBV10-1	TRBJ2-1	ARTVSYNEQF
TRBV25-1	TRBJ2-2	ASSDQRTGGTGELF
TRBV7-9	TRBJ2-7	ASSLDGTVYEQY
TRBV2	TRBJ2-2	ASTRTSGELF